These 22 T cell receptor beta chains came from one sample sequenced in a study of blood T cell repertoires in COVID-19. The data were produced by immunoSEQ multiplex PCR, yet TCRdb's version contains in-frame clones alone and is incomplete. This table has over 350,000 clones, approximately 90% appearing once. The sequenced sample was PBMCs or T cells enriched from blood (not recorded which). Every receptor here comes from a woman aged 40 to 50 who had been exposed to COVID-19.

In this sample, this clone turned up once. This rearrangement joins TRBV10-2 to TRBJ1-1; TRBD1 is a possible D gene (6 bases). The CDR3 length is 14 residues. Trimming cost V 7 bases and J 10 bases, with 22 bases left between them. Germline V lookup: CDR1 WSHSY, CDR2 SAAADI. The CDR3 loop is CASTLNIPGTSAFF. The CDR3 DNA reads TGCGCCAGCACCCTTAACATTCCAGGGACATCAGCTTTCTTT.

The CDR3 nucleotides read TGTGCCAGCAGTGGTAGACAGCTCACCGGGGAAGCTTTCTTT. Its protein is CASSGRQLTGEAFF. This sequence joins TRBV2 and TRBJ1-1, with D possibly TRBD1 on 5 matching bases. Germline V CDR1 and CDR2: SNHLY, FYNNEI. Trimming pared 4 bases from V and 8 bases from J, leaving 17 bases between. The CDR3 has 14 residues.

This chain connects TRBV13 to TRBJ1-3; 9 bases line up with TRBD1. CDR3 length: 15 amino acids. V lost 7 bases and J lost 4; bases outside the gene matches: 8. Germline V gene lookup returns CDR1 PRHDT and CDR2 FYEKMQ (reference sequence). CDR3 residues: CASMDRGRAGNTIYF. The CDR3 coding sequence is TGTGCCAGCATGGACAGGGGAAGGGCGGGAAACACCATATATTTT. The variable domain in full, with the rest retrieved from reference TRBV13 and TRBJ1-3, is AAGVIQSPRHLIKEKRETATLKCYPIPRHDTVYWYQQGPGQDPQFLISFYEKMQSDKGSIPDRFSAQQFSDYHSELNMSSLELGDSALYFCASMDRGRAGNTIYFGEGSWLTVV.

V gene TRBV3-1 (or the pseudogene TRBV3-2) combines with J gene TRBJ1-3; D uncertain. The V end was cut by 1 base, the J end by 0 bases, with 10 bases between. The CDR3 consists of 16 residues. In germline, CDR1 is LGHDT, CDR2 YNNKEL (reference sequence). This CDR3 is CASSQGTGSSGNTIYF. The DNA for the CDR3 is TGTGCCAGCAGCCAAGGTACCGGTAGCTCTGGAAACACCATATATTTT.

The rearrangement links TRBV19 to TRBJ1-5; unclear D gene. Germline V gives CDR1 LNHDA, CDR2 SQIVND (reference sequence). The V and J ends lost 7 bases and 2 bases respectively, with 9 bases between them. This CDR3 has 13 amino acids. CDR3 in DNA: TGTGCCAGTACACAGTCGCGCAATCAGCCCCAGCATTTT. As protein: CASTQSRNQPQHF.

In this sample, this clone turned up a few times. The V and J genes are TRBV5-4 and TRBJ2-7; no firm D call. The CDR3 loop spans 14 amino acids. The V gene lost 1 base and the J gene lost 0 bases, with 8 bases spanning the gap. Germline V gene data show CDR1 as SGHNT and CDR2 as YYREEE (reference sequence). The CDR3 DNA follows: TGTGCCAGCAGCTTGAGCACAGTCTCCTACGAGCAGTACTTC. It is translated as CASSLSTVSYEQYF.

The chain links TRBV27 to TRBJ1-1; no clear D gene. CDR1 MNHEY and CDR2 SMNVEV come from the germline V gene (reference sequence). V gave up 2 bases and J gave up 9 bases, with 16 bases separating them. This CDR3 has 14 residues. CDR3 nucleotides: TGTGCCAGCAGTTTAAGGGAGGTGGGGTTTAAAGCTTTCTTT. It is translated as CASSLREVGFKAFF.

In its sample, this clone was seen once. The CDR3: CASSVGSGGTDTQYF. CDR3 in DNA: TGTGCCAGCAGCGTAGGTAGCGGGGGCACAGATACGCAGTATTTT. This sequence joins TRBV9 and TRBJ2-3, with 8 positions matching TRBD2. The J segment lost 1 base and the V segment lost 0 bases, leaving 1 base of the junction unmatched. Germline lookup yields CDR1 SGDLS and CDR2 YYNGEE. This CDR3 is 15 amino acids long.

This clone has only a few counts. The chain employs TRBV7-3 and TRBJ2-7; D call uncertain. This CDR3 is built from 9 residues. Trimming removed 6 bases at V and 7 bases at J, with 4 bases between. CDR1 SGHTA and CDR2 FQGTGA come from the germline V gene. The CDR3 spells CASRSEQYF. The CDR3 DNA is TGTGCCAGCAGGAGTGAGCAGTACTTC. Combining the CDR3 with reference TRBV7-3 and TRBJ2-7 gives the whole variable domain GAGVSQTPSNKVTEKGKYVELRCDPISGHTALYWYRQSLGQGPEFLIYFQGTGAADDSGLPNDRFFAVRPEGSVSTLKIQRTERGDSAVYLCASRSEQYFGPGTRLTVT.

This clone showed up just once. The CDR3 region has the DNA TGCGCCAGCAGCCAAGGCTCGGGATCAAATGAAAAACTGTTTTTT. As protein: CASSQGSGSNEKLFF. The chain recombines TRBV4-3 with TRBJ1-4; D not resolved. Germline V CDR1 and CDR2: LGHNA, YSLEER. Trimming shortened V by 1 base and J by 5 bases, and 11 bases separated the two germline ends. The CDR3 is 15 amino acids.

The rearrangement joins TRBV15 to TRBJ1-3, with D unresolved. Trimming pared 3 bases from V and 0 bases from J, leaving 9 bases between. Germline CDR1 reads LNHNV; CDR2 reads YYDKDF (reference sequence). This CDR3 has 15 amino acids. The CDR3 region has the DNA TGTGCCACCAGCAGGGGCGGGAACTCTGGAAACACCATATATTTT. This sequence encodes CATSRGGNSGNTIYF.

The chain carries TRBV4-3 and TRBJ1-4; TRBD1 matches at 8 bases. Germline CDR1 and CDR2: LGHNA and YSLEER. V trimming: 0 bases; J trimming: 8 bases; junction bases outside the gene matches: 5. CDR3 length: 15 amino acids. The CDR3 reads CASSQETGDGEKLFF. In DNA form, the CDR3 reads TGCGCCAGCAGCCAAGAGACAGGGGACGGAGAAAAACTGTTTTTT.

As DNA, the CDR3 is TGTGCCAGCAGCTTTGCTCGAACAGGGCTCATGGAGCAGTTCTTC. Its translation: CASSFARTGLMEQFF. The chain has TRBV7-2 and TRBJ2-1, with D possibly matching TRBD1 (6 bases). The V gene's germline CDR1 is SGHTA and CDR2 FQGNSA. The CDR3 covers 15 residues. V gave up 3 bases and J gave up 10 bases, with 19 bases separating them.

The chain recombines TRBV5-5 with TRBJ1-4, with 7 bases lining up with TRBD1. The germline V gene has CDR1 SGHKS and CDR2 YYEKEE (reference sequence). The CDR3 runs 15 residues. With V trimmed by 2 bases and J by 7 bases, 8 bases remained unmatched. The CDR3 nucleotides are TGTGCCAGCAGCTTACTCCGACAGGGTGGTGAAAAACTGTTTTTT. Its protein product is CASSLLRQGGEKLFF.

V gene TRBV9 combines with J gene TRBJ1-5; 8 nucleotides match TRBD1. V shed 0 bases and J 8 bases; nucleotides not matched to a gene: 7. This CDR3 region has 15 residues. The germline CDR1 and CDR2 sequences are SGDLS and YYNGEE. The CDR3 DNA follows: TGTGCCAGCAGCGTAGCTGCAGGGGGCGGCGAGCCCCAGCATTTT. Residues: CASSVAAGGGEPQHF.

This chain uses TRBV7-2 with TRBJ1-1, with 7 bases fitting TRBD1. Germline CDR1 and CDR2: SGHTA and FQGNSA. This CDR3 has 13 residues. J was trimmed by 8 bases and V by 5 bases; bases with no gene match: 8. CDR3 DNA sequence: TGTGCCAGCAGCGTTACCGTGGACAGGGAAGCTTTCTTT. This gives the protein CASSVTVDREAFF.

The J gene is TRBJ1-4, the V gene TRBV25-1; 7 bases are shared with TRBD1. The V segment lost 3 bases and the J segment 6 bases; nucleotides outside the gene matches: 7. This CDR3 is 15 amino acids long. Per the germline V gene, CDR1 is MGHDK and CDR2 is SYGVNS. CDR3 in DNA: TGTGCCAGCAGTGATTCGAGGGGGCGGGATGAAAAACTGTTTTTT. This gives the protein CASSDSRGRDEKLFF.

The rearrangement uses TRBV7-3 and TRBJ2-5; 8 positions match TRBD2. Germline V gene sequence: CDR1 SGHTA, CDR2 FQGTGA. V lost 8 bases, J lost 1 base, and 9 bases stayed unmatched. CDR3 length: 15 amino acids. CDR3 nucleotide sequence: TGTGCCAGCGGCACCGCGGGGGGTAGCCAAGAGACCCAGTACTTC. Translated: CASGTAGGSQETQYF.

This rearrangement joins TRBV12-3 or TRBV12-4 to TRBJ1-5; D call uncertain. V lost 0 bases and J lost 7, with 4 bases in between. This CDR3 is 12 amino acids long. CDR3 amino acids: CASSLALQPQHF. The CDR3 bases are TGTGCCAGCAGTTTAGCTTTACAGCCCCAGCATTTT.

With respect to this clone: Other DNA sequences in the sample encode the same CDR3. CDR3 nucleotide sequence: TGTGCCAGCTCACCGACAGGGGACGGCTACACCTTC. It encodes CASSPTGDGYTF. The V call is TRBV18, the J call TRBJ1-2; 8 bases align to TRBD1. The CDR3 totals 12 residues. J gave up 8 bases and V 3 bases, and 2 bases lay outside the gene matches. Germline V gene data show CDR1 as KGHSH and CDR2 as LQKENI.

In nucleotides, the CDR3 is TGTGCCAGTAGTATAGCGGTTGGGGACAGGGGTCTGTGGAACACTGAAGCTTTCTTT. Translated: CASSIAVGDRGLWNTEAFF. V gene TRBV19 combines with J gene TRBJ1-1; TRBD1 matches at 10 bases. Germline loops: CDR1 LNHDA, CDR2 SQIVND (reference sequence). The CDR3 is made up of 19 amino acids. Trimming cost V 1 base and J 1 base; bases outside gene matches: 12.

The rearrangement uses TRBV7-3 and TRBJ2-3; D might be TRBD2 (5 bases). In germline, CDR1 is SGHTA, CDR2 FQGTGA. The V and J ends lost 3 bases and 5 bases respectively, with 12 bases between them. This CDR3 is built from 14 residues. The CDR3, as DNA: TGTGCCAGCAGCTTGGTCGGGGAACAAGATACGCAGTATTTT. This codes for CASSLVGEQDTQYF.